What follows describes a single T cell receptor beta chain. The data stem from a study of cytomegalovirus exposure and HLA in healthy donors. Germline V CDR1 and CDR2: MNHEY, SMNVEV (reference sequence). Losses at the gene ends were 6 bases for V and 8 bases for J; bases not matched to a gene: 2. This CDR3 has 11 amino acids. PCR involved 60 Vbeta and 13 Jbeta primers. Repertoires were generated with immunoSEQ multiplex PCR, while TCRdb's copy carries only in-frame clones and drops some. The top ten clones hold 6.5% of a sample with about 200,000 clones, approximately 78% of them seen once. V usage is TRBV27 and J usage is TRBJ2-3, with 7 bases aligning to TRBD2. The sample comprised PBMCs. The clonotype comes from a woman aged 45-59 years in good health and CMV-seropositive. CDR3 in amino acids: CASSSGGTQYF. In DNA, the CDR3 is TGTGCCAGCAGCTCGGGGGGTACGCAGTATTTT.